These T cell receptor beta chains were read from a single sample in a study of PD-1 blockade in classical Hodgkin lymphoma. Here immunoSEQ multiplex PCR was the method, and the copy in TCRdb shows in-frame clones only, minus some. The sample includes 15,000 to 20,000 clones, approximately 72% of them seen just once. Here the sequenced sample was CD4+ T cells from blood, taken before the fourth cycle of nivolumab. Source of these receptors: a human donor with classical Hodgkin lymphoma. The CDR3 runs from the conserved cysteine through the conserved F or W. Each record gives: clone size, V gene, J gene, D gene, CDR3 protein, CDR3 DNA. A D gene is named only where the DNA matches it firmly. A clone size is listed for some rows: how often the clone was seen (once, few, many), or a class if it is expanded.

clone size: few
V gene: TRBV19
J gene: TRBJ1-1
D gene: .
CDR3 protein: CARDPDASETEAFF
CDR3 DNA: TGTGCCAGGGACCCGGACGCTTCCGAGACTGAAGCTTTCTTT

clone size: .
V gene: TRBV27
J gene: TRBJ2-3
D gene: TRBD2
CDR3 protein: CASSPLGLAGITDTQYF
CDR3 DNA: TGTGCCAGCAGTCCCCTAGGACTAGCGGGGATCACAGATACGCAGTATTTT

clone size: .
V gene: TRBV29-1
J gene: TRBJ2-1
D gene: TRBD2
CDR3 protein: CSVEPGRGAFNEQFF
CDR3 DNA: TGCAGCGTTGAACCGGGGCGGGGGGCTTTCAATGAGCAGTTCTTC

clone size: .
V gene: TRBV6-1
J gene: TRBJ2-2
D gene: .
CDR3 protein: CASRVSMNTGELFF
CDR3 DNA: TGTGCCAGCAGGGTTTCGATGAACACCGGGGAGCTGTTTTTT

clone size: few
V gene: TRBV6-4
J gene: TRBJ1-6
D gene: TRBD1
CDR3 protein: CASSDANRGSPLHF
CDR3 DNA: TGTGCCAGCAGTGACGCAAACAGGGGCTCACCCCTCCACTTT

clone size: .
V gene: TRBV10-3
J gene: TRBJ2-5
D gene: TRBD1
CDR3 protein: CAISGTGEETQYF
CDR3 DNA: TGTGCCATCAGCGGGACAGGAGAAGAGACCCAGTACTTC

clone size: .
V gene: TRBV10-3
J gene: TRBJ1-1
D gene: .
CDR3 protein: CAIRMGQGNTEAFF
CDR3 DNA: TGTGCCATCAGGATGGGACAAGGGAACACTGAAGCTTTCTTT

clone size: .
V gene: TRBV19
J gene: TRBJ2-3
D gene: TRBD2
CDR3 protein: CASSRRGEGTDTQYF
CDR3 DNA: TGTGCCAGTAGTAGGCGGGGGGAGGGCACAGATACGCAGTATTTT

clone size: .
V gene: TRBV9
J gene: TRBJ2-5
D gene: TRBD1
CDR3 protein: CASSPGGGTVQETQYF
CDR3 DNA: TGTGCCAGCAGCCCAGGGGGCGGGACTGTCCAAGAGACCCAGTACTTC

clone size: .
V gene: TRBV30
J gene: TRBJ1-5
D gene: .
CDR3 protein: CAWSVSGGGNQPQHF
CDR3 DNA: TGTGCCTGGAGTGTGTCAGGAGGAGGCAATCAGCCCCAGCATTTT

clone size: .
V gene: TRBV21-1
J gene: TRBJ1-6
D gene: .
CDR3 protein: CASNLRGANSPLHF
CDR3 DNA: TGTGCCAGCAACCTAAGGGGGGCTAATTCACCCCTCCACTTT

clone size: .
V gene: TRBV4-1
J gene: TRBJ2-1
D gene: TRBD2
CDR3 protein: CASSQDRGGSYNEQFF
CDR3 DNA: TGCGCCAGCAGCCAAGATCGGGGGGGCTCCTACAATGAGCAGTTCTTC

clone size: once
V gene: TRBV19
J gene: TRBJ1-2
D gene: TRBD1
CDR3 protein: CASRTGGAYGYTF
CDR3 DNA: TGTGCCAGTCGGACAGGGGGTGCCTATGGCTACACCTTC

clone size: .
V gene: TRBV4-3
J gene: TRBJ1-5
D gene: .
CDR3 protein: CASSNKMGQPQHF
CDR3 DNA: TGCGCCAGCAGCAACAAAATGGGTCAGCCCCAGCATTTT

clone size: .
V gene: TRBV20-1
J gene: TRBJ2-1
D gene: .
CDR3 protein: CSATNNEQFF
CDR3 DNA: TGCAGTGCTACTAACAATGAGCAGTTCTTC

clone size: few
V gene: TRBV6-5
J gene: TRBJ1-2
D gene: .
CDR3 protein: CASSRAGQGYGYTF
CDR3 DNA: TGTGCCAGCAGCCGGGCGGGGCAGGGTTATGGCTACACCTTC

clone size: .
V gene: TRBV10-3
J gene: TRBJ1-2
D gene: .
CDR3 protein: CAISESIKQVYGYTF
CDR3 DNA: TGTGCCATCAGTGAGTCGATAAAACAGGTTTATGGCTACACCTTC

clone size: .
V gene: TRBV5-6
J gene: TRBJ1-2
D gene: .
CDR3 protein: CASSYSYGYTF
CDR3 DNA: TGTGCCAGCAGTTACAGCTATGGCTACACCTTC

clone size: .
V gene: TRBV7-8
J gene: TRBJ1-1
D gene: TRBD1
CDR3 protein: CASSLGQITEAFF
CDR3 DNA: TGTGCCAGCAGCTTGGGACAGATCACTGAAGCTTTCTTT

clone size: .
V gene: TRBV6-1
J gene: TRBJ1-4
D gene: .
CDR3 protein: CASQVTTNEKLFF
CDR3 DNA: TGTGCCAGCCAGGTCACAACTAATGAAAAACTGTTTTTT

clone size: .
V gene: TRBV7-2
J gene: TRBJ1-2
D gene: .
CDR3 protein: CASSTGFSGYTF
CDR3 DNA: TGTGCCAGCAGCACAGGGTTTTCTGGCTACACCTTC

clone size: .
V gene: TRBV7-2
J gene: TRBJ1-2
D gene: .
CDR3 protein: CASSQSAGNYGYTF
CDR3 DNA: TGTGCCAGCAGCCAATCGGCCGGGAACTATGGCTACACCTTC

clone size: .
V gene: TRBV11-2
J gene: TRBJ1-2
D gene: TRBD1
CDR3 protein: CASSLRQGRFVRDGYTF
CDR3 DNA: TGTGCCAGCAGCCTGCGACAGGGACGTTTTGTGAGGGATGGCTACACCTTC

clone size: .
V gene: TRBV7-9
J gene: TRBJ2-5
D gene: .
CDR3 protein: CASSQAGSVGTQYF
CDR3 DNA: TGTGCCAGCAGCCAAGCAGGGTCAGTGGGGACCCAGTACTTC

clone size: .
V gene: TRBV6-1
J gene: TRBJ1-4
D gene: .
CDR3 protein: CASSQSVGKLFF
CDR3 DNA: TGTGCCAGCAGTCAGTCCGTAGGAAAACTGTTTTTT

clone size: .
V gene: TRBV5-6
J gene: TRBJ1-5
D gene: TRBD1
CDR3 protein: CASSLSGGGIYSNQPQHF
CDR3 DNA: TGTGCCAGCAGCTTGTCAGGGGGCGGAATCTATAGCAATCAGCCCCAGCATTTT

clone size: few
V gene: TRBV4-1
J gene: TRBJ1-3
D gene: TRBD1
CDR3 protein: CASSHYLDRGPGNTIYF
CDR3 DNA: TGCGCCAGCAGCCACTACTTGGACAGGGGGCCCGGAAACACCATATATTTT

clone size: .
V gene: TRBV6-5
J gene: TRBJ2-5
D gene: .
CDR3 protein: CASSYSPRETQYF
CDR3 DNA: TGTGCCAGCAGTTACAGCCCCCGGGAGACCCAGTACTTC

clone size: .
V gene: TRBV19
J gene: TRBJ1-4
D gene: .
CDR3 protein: CASRRGRLNNEKLFF
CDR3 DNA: TGTGCCAGTAGAAGAGGGAGGCTAAATAATGAAAAACTGTTTTTT

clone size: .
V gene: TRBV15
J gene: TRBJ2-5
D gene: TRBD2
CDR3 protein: CATSPGSASGQETQYF
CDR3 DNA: TGTGCCACCAGCCCGGGGTCGGCTAGCGGTCAAGAGACCCAGTACTTC

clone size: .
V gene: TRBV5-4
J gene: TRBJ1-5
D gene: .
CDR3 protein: CASSLDPYEGQPQHF
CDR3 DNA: TGTGCCAGCAGCTTGGACCCTTACGAGGGTCAGCCCCAGCATTTT

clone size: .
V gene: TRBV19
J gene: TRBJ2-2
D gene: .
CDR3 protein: CASSIDDLTGELFF
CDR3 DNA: TGTGCCAGTAGTATAGATGACCTCACCGGGGAGCTGTTTTTT

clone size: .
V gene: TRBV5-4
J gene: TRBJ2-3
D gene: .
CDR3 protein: CASSLALLDTQYF
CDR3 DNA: TGTGCCAGCAGCTTGGCATTATTAGATACGCAGTATTTT